Each of the 24 T cell receptor beta chains below was sequenced from the same sample in a study of blood T cell repertoires in COVID-19. Here immunoSEQ multiplex PCR was the method, and the copy in TCRdb shows in-frame clones only, minus some. The top ten hold approximately 15% of the sample, which has roughly 50,000 clones, approximately 84% seen once. The sequenced material came from peripheral blood. These receptors came from a human donor with active COVID-19. The donor label of this sample is uncertain.

The V and J genes are TRBV4-3 and TRBJ1-4; unclear D gene. Per germline, CDR1 LGHNA and CDR2 YSLEER. This CDR3 has 13 residues. Trimming pared 1 base from V and 8 bases from J, leaving 8 bases between. Here the CDR3 reads CASSQAGSEKLFF. CDR3 in DNA: TGCGCCAGCAGCCAAGCAGGTTCCGAAAAACTGTTTTTT.

This rearrangement joins TRBV7-3 to TRBJ2-7; 11 bases map to TRBD2. The CDR3 has 15 residues. The germline V gene encodes CDR1 SGHTA and CDR2 FQGTGA. The junction had 10 bases not matched to a gene; V was cut back by 5 bases and J by 7 bases. The DNA of the CDR3 is TGTGCCAGCAGCCCAAGACTAGCGGGAACCTCGGAGCAGTACTTC. This translates into CASSPRLAGTSEQYF.

J is TRBJ1-2 and V is TRBV9; 11 nucleotides align to TRBD1. The V gene end was trimmed by 3 bases and the J gene end by 0 bases; junction bases not matched to a gene: 4. This CDR3 contains 16 residues. CDR1 and CDR2 (germline): SGDLS, YYNGEE. CDR3 residues: CASSDGDRGTNYGYTF. The CDR3 region has the DNA TGTGCCAGCAGCGATGGGGACAGGGGGACTAACTATGGCTACACCTTC.

The chain joins TRBV7-2 to TRBJ2-1; 13 bases line up with TRBD2. CDR3 size: 14 residues. J was trimmed by 10 bases and V by 6 bases; bases with no gene match: 6. Germline V lookup: CDR1 SGHTA, CDR2 FQGNSA. CDR3 nucleotides: TGTGCCAGCAGAACTAGCGGGGGGGCCCGCGAGCAGTTCTTC. Translation: CASRTSGGAREQFF.

The chain uses TRBV11-2 and TRBJ2-7; 10 bases agree with TRBD2. The CDR3 totals 15 residues. Losses at the gene ends were 5 bases for V and 2 bases for J; bases not matched to a gene: 6. Germline V gene sequence: CDR1 SGHAT, CDR2 FQNNGV. The DNA for the CDR3 is TGTGCCAGCAGCCTCATAGCGGGAGGTGCCTACGAGCAGTACTTC. This translates into CASSLIAGGAYEQYF.

The chain carries TRBV4-3 and TRBJ2-5; D is perhaps TRBD2 (5 bases). CDR1 and CDR2 from the germline V gene are LGHNA and YSLEER. Trimming removed 0 bases at V and 4 bases at J, with 12 bases between. The CDR3 is made up of 15 amino acids. This chain's CDR3 is CASSQDGLARETQYF. CDR3 nucleotide sequence: TGCGCCAGCAGCCAAGACGGGCTAGCTAGAGAGACCCAGTACTTC.

This chain joins TRBV18 and TRBJ2-1; D might be TRBD2 (5 bases). Deletions cut 2 bases from V and 13 bases from J, with 18 bases between. This CDR3 is built from 14 residues. The germline V gene encodes CDR1 KGHSH and CDR2 LQKENI. The CDR3 reads CASSPIGGSSLQFF. DNA of the CDR3: TGTGCCAGCTCACCAATTGGAGGTTCTTCCCTACAGTTCTTC.

V usage is TRBV5-6 and J usage is TRBJ1-4; possibly TRBD1 for D (6 bases). The CDR3 is made up of 15 amino acids. Germline V gene sequence: CDR1 SGHDT, CDR2 YYEEEE. V lost 4 bases and J 7 bases, leaving 17 bases between the germline ends. The DNA for the CDR3 is TGTGCCAGCAGCCCCGCGGGGGGCGCAAGTGAAAAACTGTTTTTT. Protein sequence: CASSPAGGASEKLFF.

This clone showed up just once. The chain uses TRBV5-1 and TRBJ1-2, with D possibly matching TRBD1 (5 bases). Per germline, CDR1 SGHRS and CDR2 YFSETQ. The CDR3 totals 14 residues. Trimming took 4 bases from V and 0 from J, leaving 10 bases between them. Here the CDR3 reads CASSPGLTNYGYTF. The CDR3 DNA sequence: TGCGCCAGCAGCCCGGGACTTACTAACTATGGCTACACCTTC.

The V call is TRBV4-2, the J call TRBJ1-4; D is undetermined. Germline lookup yields CDR1 LGHNA and CDR2 YNFKEQ. The length of the CDR3 is 15 residues. V was shortened by 4 bases and J by 5 bases, with 14 bases between the two germline ends. The CDR3 sequence is CASSRSTRENEKLFF. The CDR3 nucleotides are TGTGCCAGCAGCCGCTCGACAAGAGAGAATGAAAAACTGTTTTTT.

This chain connects TRBV15 to TRBJ2-2, with TRBD2 as a possible D gene (6 bases). Germline V gene lookup returns CDR1 LNHNV and CDR2 YYDKDF (reference sequence). This CDR3 has 16 amino acids. Trimming took 0 bases from V and 4 from J, leaving 12 bases between them. CDR3 sequence: CATSREKGLSTGELFF. In DNA, the CDR3 is TGTGCCACCAGCAGAGAAAAGGGACTTTCCACCGGGGAGCTGTTTTTT. Supplemented by reference TRBV15 and TRBJ2-2, the full variable domain reads DAMVIQNPRYQVTQFGKPVTLSCSQTLNHNVMYWYQQKSSQAPKLLFHYYDKDFNNEADTPDNFQSRRPNTSFCFLDIRSPGLGDTAMYLCATSREKGLSTGELFFGEGSRLTVL.

V gene TRBV6-6 combines with J gene TRBJ2-7; 10 bases are shared with TRBD1. From germline, CDR1 is MNHNY and CDR2 SVGAGI (reference sequence). The V segment lost 2 bases and the J segment 4 bases; nucleotides outside the gene matches: 2. The CDR3 is 14 amino acids. CDR3 residues: CASSYGTGAYEQYF. DNA of the CDR3: TGTGCCAGCAGTTACGGGACAGGGGCTTACGAGCAGTACTTC.

This rearrangement joins TRBV18 to TRBJ2-2, with TRBD2 matching 8 bases. CDR3 length equals 16 residues. CDR1 KGHSH and CDR2 LQKENI come from the germline V gene. V trimming: 0 bases; J trimming: 6 bases; junction bases outside the gene matches: 6. In nucleotides, the CDR3 is TGTGCCAGCTCACCACCGAATAGCGGGGTGTCCGGGGAGCTGTTTTTT. Encoded protein: CASSPPNSGVSGELFF.

This clone appeared a single time. In DNA form, the CDR3 reads TGCGCCAGCAGCCACGCCAGGGGGACTGGAGAAGCTTTCTTT. Its translation: CASSHARGTGEAFF. This sequence joins TRBV4-3 and TRBJ1-1; 7 nucleotides line up with TRBD1. The CDR3 has 14 amino acids. J gave up 8 bases and V 3 bases, and 9 bases lay outside the gene matches. CDR1 is LGHNA and CDR2 is YSLEER in the germline V gene.

The V call is TRBV5-1, the J call TRBJ1-6; tentative D call: TRBD1 (5 bases). CDR1 SGHRS and CDR2 YFSETQ come from the germline V gene. Trimming removed 2 bases from V and 6 bases from J, with 9 bases in between. There are 14 residues in the CDR3. Here the CDR3 reads CASSLPGSNSPLHF. Here the CDR3 DNA reads TGCGCCAGCAGCTTACCAGGGTCTAATTCACCCCTCCACTTT.

V and J are TRBV9 and TRBJ2-5; D may be TRBD2 (7 bases). This CDR3 comprises 15 residues. The germline gives CDR1 SGDLS, CDR2 YYNGEE. With 0 bases removed from V and 4 bases from J, the gap between germline ends came to 13 bases. Written as DNA, the CDR3 is TGTGCCAGCAGCGTAGCGGGGGGACAAGTAGAGACCCAGTACTTC. Translated, it gives CASSVAGGQVETQYF.

The rearrangement uses TRBV24-1 and TRBJ2-5; 7 positions match TRBD2. V lost 4 bases and J lost 3; bases outside the gene matches: 7. Germline V CDR1 and CDR2: KGHDR, SFDVKD. The CDR3 loop spans 15 amino acids. CDR3 in DNA: TGTGCCACCAGTGAGGCAACGGGGGGAAAAGAGACCCAGTACTTC. Amino acids: CATSEATGGKETQYF.

The chain joins TRBV5-1 to TRBJ2-2; 10 bases match TRBD2. This CDR3 contains 17 residues. V gave up 3 bases and J gave up 6 bases; unmatched junction bases: 11. Germline V gene sequence: CDR1 SGHRS, CDR2 YFSETQ. CDR3 sequence reads: CASSSNPERGGAGELFF. In DNA, the CDR3 is TGCGCCAGCAGCTCGAACCCAGAGCGGGGGGGCGCCGGGGAGCTGTTTTTT. The full variable domain, rest sourced from reference TRBV5-1 and TRBJ2-2, is KAGVTQTPRYLIKTRGQQVTLSCSPISGHRSVSWYQQTPGQGLQFLFEYFSETQRNKGNFPGRFSGRQFSNSRSEMNVSTLELGDSALYLCASSSNPERGGAGELFFGEGSRLTVL.

The chain combines TRBV7-8 with TRBJ2-7; the D gene is possibly TRBD1 (6 bases). V was pared by 1 base and J by 5 bases, with 12 bases between. The CDR3 runs 14 residues. The germline CDR1 and CDR2 sequences are SGHVS and FQNEAQ. CDR3 region: CASSLGRGFDEQYF. CDR3 DNA sequence: TGTGCCAGCAGCTTAGGCAGGGGCTTTGACGAGCAGTACTTC.

The rearrangement uses TRBV4-3 and TRBJ2-3; TRBD2 matches at 10 bases. Germline CDR1 and CDR2: LGHNA and YSLEER. V lost 0 bases to trimming and J lost 5 bases; unmatched junction nucleotides: 11. This CDR3 contains 18 residues. This CDR3 is CASSQDGRGTSVGDTQYF. DNA of the CDR3: TGCGCCAGCAGCCAAGATGGGAGAGGGACTAGCGTTGGAGATACGCAGTATTTT.

The V and J genes are TRBV5-1 and TRBJ2-7; 10 bases align to TRBD2. The junction had 0 bases not matched to a gene; V was cut back by 0 bases and J by 3 bases. CDR3 size: 14 residues. Per germline, CDR1 SGHRS and CDR2 YFSETQ. CDR3 sequence reads: CASSLGTSGYEQYF. Here the CDR3 DNA reads TGCGCCAGCAGCTTGGGGACTAGCGGCTACGAGCAGTACTTC.

The chain's CDR3 is CASSRSGANVLTF. CDR3 in DNA: TGTGCCAGCAGCCGCTCTGGGGCCAACGTCCTGACTTTC. The V gene is TRBV7-9, the J gene TRBJ2-6; D ambiguous. The germline CDR1 and CDR2 sequences are SEHNR and FQNEAQ (reference sequence). Deletions cut 5 bases from V and 0 bases from J, with 2 bases between. The CDR3 has 13 residues.

This chain links TRBV7-3 with TRBJ2-3; tentatively, D is TRBD1 (5 bases). The CDR3 is made up of 13 amino acids. Germline values: CDR1 SGHTA, CDR2 FQGTGA. Trimming pared 5 bases from V and 4 bases from J, leaving 10 bases between. CDR3 region: CASSPDSADTQYF. CDR3 DNA: TGTGCCAGCAGCCCAGACAGTGCAGATACGCAGTATTTT. Complete variable domain (other parts from reference TRBV7-3 and TRBJ2-3): GAGVSQTPSNKVTEKGKYVELRCDPISGHTALYWYRQSLGQGPEFLIYFQGTGAADDSGLPNDRFFAVRPEGSVSTLKIQRTERGDSAVYLCASSPDSADTQYFGPGTRLTVL.

This clone was observed a single time. The chain couples TRBV2 to TRBJ1-1; 10 bases agree with TRBD1. Unmatched junction bases numbered 5, after V lost 4 bases and J lost 0 bases. The CDR3 is made up of 16 amino acids. CDR1 SNHLY and CDR2 FYNNEI come from the germline V gene. CDR3 in amino acids: CASSGQGALMNTEAFF. CDR3 DNA sequence: TGTGCCAGCAGTGGACAGGGGGCCCTAATGAACACTGAAGCTTTCTTT.